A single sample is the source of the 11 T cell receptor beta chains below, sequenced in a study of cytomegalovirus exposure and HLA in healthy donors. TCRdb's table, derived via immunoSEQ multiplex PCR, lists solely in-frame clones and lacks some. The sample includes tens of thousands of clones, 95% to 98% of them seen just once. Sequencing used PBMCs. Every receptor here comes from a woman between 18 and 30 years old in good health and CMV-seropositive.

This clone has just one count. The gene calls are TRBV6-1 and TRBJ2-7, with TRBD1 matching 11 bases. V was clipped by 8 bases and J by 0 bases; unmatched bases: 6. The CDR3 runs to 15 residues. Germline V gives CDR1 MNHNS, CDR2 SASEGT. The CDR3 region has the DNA TGTGCCAGCCGGGACAGGGGGTCGAGCTCCTACGAGCAGTACTTC. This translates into CASRDRGSSSYEQYF.

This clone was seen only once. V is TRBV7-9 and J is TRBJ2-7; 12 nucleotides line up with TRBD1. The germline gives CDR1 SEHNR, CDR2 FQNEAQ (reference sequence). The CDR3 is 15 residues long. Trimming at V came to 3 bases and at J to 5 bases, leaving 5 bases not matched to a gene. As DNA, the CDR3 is TGTGCCAGCAGCTTCCGGGACAGGGGGCGGGACGAGCAGTACTTC. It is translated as CASSFRDRGRDEQYF. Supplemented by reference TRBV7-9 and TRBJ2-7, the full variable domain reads DTGVSQNPRHKITKRGQNVTFRCDPISEHNRLYWYRQTLGQGPEFLTYFQNEAQLEKSRLLSDRFSAERPKGSFSTLEIQRTEQGDSAMYLCASSFRDRGRDEQYFGPGTRLTVT.

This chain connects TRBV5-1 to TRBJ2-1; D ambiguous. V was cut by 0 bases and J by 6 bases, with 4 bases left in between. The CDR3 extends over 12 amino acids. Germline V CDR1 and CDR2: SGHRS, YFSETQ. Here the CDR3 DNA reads TGCGCCAGCAGCTTGGGGCCCAATGAGCAGTTCTTC. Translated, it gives CASSLGPNEQFF.

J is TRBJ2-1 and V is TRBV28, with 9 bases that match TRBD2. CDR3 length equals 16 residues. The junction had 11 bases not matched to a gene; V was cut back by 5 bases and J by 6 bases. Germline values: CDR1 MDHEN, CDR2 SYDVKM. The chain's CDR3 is CASSTSVAGDLNEQFF. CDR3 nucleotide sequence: TGTGCCAGCAGTACCTCGGTAGCGGGAGATCTCAATGAGCAGTTCTTC.

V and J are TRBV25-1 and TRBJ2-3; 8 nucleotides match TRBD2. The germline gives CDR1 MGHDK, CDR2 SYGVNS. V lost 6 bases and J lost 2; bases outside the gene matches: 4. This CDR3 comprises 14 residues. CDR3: CASRGLDLTDTQYF. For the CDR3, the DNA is TGTGCCAGCAGGGGACTAGACCTCACAGATACGCAGTATTTT. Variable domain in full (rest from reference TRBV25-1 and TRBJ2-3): EADIYQTPRYLVIGTGKKITLECSQTMGHDKMYWYQQDPGMELHLIHYSYGVNSTEKGDLSSESTVSRIRTEHFPLTLESARPSHTSQYLCASRGLDLTDTQYFGPGTRLTVL.

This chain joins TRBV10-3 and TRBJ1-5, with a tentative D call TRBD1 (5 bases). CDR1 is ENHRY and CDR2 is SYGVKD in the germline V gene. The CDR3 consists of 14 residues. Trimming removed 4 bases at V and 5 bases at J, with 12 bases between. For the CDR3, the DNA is TGTGCCATCAGTGGTGAGGGGACTGATCAGCCCCAGCATTTT. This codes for CAISGEGTDQPQHF.

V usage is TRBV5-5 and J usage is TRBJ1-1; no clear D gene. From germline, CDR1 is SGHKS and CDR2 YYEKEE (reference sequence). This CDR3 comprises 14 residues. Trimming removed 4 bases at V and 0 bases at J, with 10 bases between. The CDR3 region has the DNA TGTGCCAGCAGCCCGGACTTCATGAACACTGAAGCTTTCTTT. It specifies CASSPDFMNTEAFF. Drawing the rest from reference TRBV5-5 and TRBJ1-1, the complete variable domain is DAGVTQSPTHLIKTRGQQVTLRCSPISGHKSVSWYQQVLGQGPQFIFQYYEKEERGRGNFPDRFSARQFPNYSSELNVNALLLGDSALYLCASSPDFMNTEAFFGQGTRLTVV.

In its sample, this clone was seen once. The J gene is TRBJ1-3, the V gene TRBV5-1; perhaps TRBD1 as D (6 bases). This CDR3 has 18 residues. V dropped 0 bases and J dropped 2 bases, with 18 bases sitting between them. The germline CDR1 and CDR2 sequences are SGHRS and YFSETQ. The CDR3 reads CASSLGRTGLVAGNTIYF. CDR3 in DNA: TGCGCCAGCAGCTTGGGTCGAACAGGGTTGGTGGCTGGAAACACCATATATTTT.

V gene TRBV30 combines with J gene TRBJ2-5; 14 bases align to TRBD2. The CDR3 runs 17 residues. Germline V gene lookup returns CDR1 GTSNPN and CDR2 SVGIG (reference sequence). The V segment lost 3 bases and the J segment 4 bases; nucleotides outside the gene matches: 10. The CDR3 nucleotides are TGTGCCTGGAGCGGACTAGCGGGAGGAAGTGTAGGAGAGACCCAGTACTTC. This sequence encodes CAWSGLAGGSVGETQYF.

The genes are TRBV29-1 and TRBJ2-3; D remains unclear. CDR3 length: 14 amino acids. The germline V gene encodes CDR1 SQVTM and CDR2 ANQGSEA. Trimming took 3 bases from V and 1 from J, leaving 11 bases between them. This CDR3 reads CSVERRSGTDTQYF. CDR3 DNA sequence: TGCAGCGTTGAGCGGCGGAGCGGCACAGATACGCAGTATTTT.

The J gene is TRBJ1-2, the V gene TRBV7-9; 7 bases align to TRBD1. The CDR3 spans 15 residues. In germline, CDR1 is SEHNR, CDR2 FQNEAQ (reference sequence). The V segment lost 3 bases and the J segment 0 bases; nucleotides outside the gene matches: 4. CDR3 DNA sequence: TGTGCCAGCAGCTTGGGGGACAGAACTAACTATGGCTACACCTTC. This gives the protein CASSLGDRTNYGYTF.